This T cell receptor (beta chain) was captured in a study of blood T cell repertoires in COVID-19. Overall study: T cells, B-cell-depleted T cells, or PBMCs supplied cDNA or gDNA.

Germline V CDR1 and CDR2: SGDLS, YYNGEE. CDR3 length: 15 residues. The V segment lost 4 bases and the J segment 6 bases; nucleotides outside the gene matches: 8. In its sample, this clone was seen once. In the original workflow: Amplifying reference gene primers gave estimates of nucleated cell counts. Sequenced by immunoSEQ multiplex PCR; TCRdb stores in-frame clones only, minus some. That table is the source of V, J and clone size, and D and trimming were worked out from the DNA. The data hold 350,000 to 400,000 clones, with roughly 89% observed a single time. The chain links TRBV9 to TRBJ2-2, with 8 bases matching TRBD2. Sequenced input: peripheral blood. The TCR originated in a man aged 18 to 30 with active or convalescent COVID-19. CDR3 nucleotides: TGTGCCAGCAGCTCCGGGGGGGGGCTGGCCGGGGAGCTGTTTTTT. It translates to CASSSGGGLAGELFF.